The rows below give T cell receptor beta chains drawn from one sample of a study of CD8 T cells in ankylosing spondylitis. TCRdb recomputed calls from the 5' RACE reads with MiXCR, one row per CDR3 protein. The top ten hold approximately 32% of the sample, which has around 160,000 distinct CDR3 sequences, more than 9% seen once. The sample comprised blood, either unsorted or a sorted T cell fraction (not recorded which). These receptors were collected from a male donor with ankylosing spondylitis or in good health (not recorded which). CDR3s include the opening cysteine and the closing phenylalanine or tryptophan. A D gene is named only where the DNA matches it firmly. Clone size is not always given. Where it is, it says once, few, many or a class for expanded clones.

size: few; V: TRBV6-5; D: NA; J: TRBJ1-3; CDR3: CASSYSGGSGNTIYF; DNA: TGTGCCAGCAGTTACTCGGGGGGCTCTGGAAACACCATATATTTT
size: many; V: TRBV6-5; D: TRBD1; J: TRBJ2-7; CDR3: CASSYSRKTGYEQYF; DNA: TGTGCCAGCAGTTACTCGAGAAAGACAGGGTACGAGCAGTACTTC
size: many; V: TRBV5-1; D: NA; J: TRBJ2-7; CDR3: CASSSSGTDAYEQYF; DNA: TGCGCCAGCAGCTCTTCCGGGACGGACGCCTACGAGCAGTACTTC
size: NA; V: TRBV11-2; D: NA; J: TRBJ1-1; CDR3: CASSFGGGDEAFF; DNA: TGTGCCAGCAGCTTTGGTGGGGGCGATGAAGCTTTCTTT
size: NA; V: TRBV6-5; D: TRBD2; J: TRBJ2-1; CDR3: CASSYDPGLGNEQFF; DNA: TGTGCCAGCAGTTACGATCCGGGACTAGGCAATGAGCAGTTCTTC
size: NA; V: TRBV4-1; D: NA; J: TRBJ1-1; CDR3: CASSQEGSGKNTEAFF; DNA: TGCGCCAGCAGCCAAGAAGGATCAGGGAAGAACACTGAAGCTTTCTTT
size: many; V: TRBV4-3; D: TRBD2; J: TRBJ2-2; CDR3: CASSQGAGGPVTGELFF; DNA: TGCGCCAGCAGCCAAGGAGCGGGGGGGCCTGTCACCGGGGAGCTGTTTTTT
size: many; V: TRBV20-1; D: NA; J: TRBJ1-1; CDR3: CSARAGWGALNTEAFF; DNA: TGCAGTGCTAGGGCAGGGTGGGGGGCATTGAACACTGAAGCTTTCTTT
size: many; V: TRBV6-5; D: NA; J: TRBJ1-3; CDR3: CASSYSGERSSGNTIYF; DNA: TGTGCCAGCAGTTACTCGGGGGAAAGAAGCTCTGGAAACACCATATATTTT
size: many; V: TRBV7-9; D: NA; J: TRBJ1-2; CDR3: CASSLVNSNYGYTF; DNA: TGTGCCAGCAGTCTGGTGAATTCTAACTATGGCTACACCTTC
size: many; V: TRBV12-3/TRBV12-4; D: NA; J: TRBJ1-3; CDR3: CASSPRRGSGNTIYF; DNA: TGTGCCAGCAGCCCACGGAGGGGGAGCGGAAACACCATATATTTT
size: NA; V: TRBV28; D: NA; J: TRBJ2-3; CDR3: CASSSPRGDVDTQYF; DNA: TGTGCCAGCAGTTCCCCCAGGGGGGATGTAGATACGCAGTATTTT
size: many; V: TRBV28; D: TRBD1; J: TRBJ1-5; CDR3: CASSQTGDYQPQHF; DNA: TGTGCCAGCAGCCAGACAGGGGATTATCAGCCCCAGCATTTT
size: few; V: TRBV7-9; D: NA; J: TRBJ2-3; CDR3: CASSTTKTDGTDTQYF; DNA: TGTGCCAGCAGCACTACAAAGACAGATGGCACAGATACGCAGTATTTT
size: few; V: TRBV5-5; D: TRBD1; J: TRBJ2-1; CDR3: CASSFRTGTYNEQFF; DNA: TGTGCCAGCAGCTTTCGGACAGGAACCTACAATGAGCAGTTCTTC
size: few; V: TRBV7-8; D: TRBD2; J: TRBJ2-5; CDR3: CASSLELAGGKETQYF; DNA: TGTGCCAGCAGCTTAGAGTTAGCGGGAGGGAAAGAGACCCAGTACTTC
size: few; V: TRBV4-2; D: NA; J: TRBJ2-2; CDR3: CASSQDRPGSGAHGELFF; DNA: TGTGCCAGCAGCCAAGATCGGCCAGGGTCTGGAGCACACGGGGAGCTGTTTTTT
size: many; V: TRBV24-1; D: NA; J: TRBJ2-7; CDR3: CATSGSSYEQYF; DNA: TGTGCCACCAGTGGCAGCTCCTACGAGCAGTACTTC
size: NA; V: TRBV11-1; D: TRBD2; J: TRBJ2-1; CDR3: CASSLGGTSGEQFF; DNA: TGTGCCAGCAGCCTGGGAGGGACTAGCGGGGAGCAGTTCTTC
size: few; V: TRBV7-8; D: TRBD1; J: TRBJ1-2; CDR3: CASSLAEDRGGGYTF; DNA: TGTGCCAGCAGCTTAGCGGAAGACAGGGGAGGTGGCTACACCTTC
size: many; V: TRBV12-2; D: NA; J: TRBJ1-2; CDR3: CASRLGCSYGYTF; DNA: TGTGCAAGTCGCTTAGGCTGTTCCTATGGCTACACCTTC
size: few; V: TRBV20-1; D: TRBD1; J: TRBJ2-6; CDR3: CSAIGQGFLSGANVLTF; DNA: TGCAGTGCCATAGGACAGGGGTTCTTGTCTGGGGCCAACGTCCTGACTTTC
size: NA; V: TRBV5-1; D: NA; J: TRBJ2-3; CDR3: CVSSLEGRASTDTQYF; DNA: TGCGTCAGCAGCTTGGAGGGCAGAGCTAGCACAGATACGCAGTATTTT
size: many; V: TRBV5-1; D: TRBD2; J: TRBJ2-7; CDR3: CASSLGLAGNNEQYF; DNA: TGCGCCAGCAGCTTGGGACTAGCGGGGAACAACGAGCAGTACTTC
size: many; V: TRBV5-1; D: TRBD1; J: TRBJ2-3; CDR3: CASSLARTGGMTDTQYF; DNA: TGCGCCAGCAGCTTGGCCCGGACAGGGGGAATGACAGATACGCAGTATTTT
size: NA; V: TRBV18; D: TRBD2; J: TRBJ2-3; CDR3: CASSPGLAGLGTQYF; DNA: TGTGCCAGCTCCCCAGGACTAGCGGGGTTAGGGACGCAGTATTTT
size: many; V: TRBV20-1; D: NA; J: TRBJ2-3; CDR3: CSARDLVRTDTQYF; DNA: TGCAGTGCTAGAGATCTTGTGCGCACAGATACGCAGTATTTT
size: many; V: TRBV27; D: TRBD1; J: TRBJ2-1; CDR3: CASSSDRASYNEQFF; DNA: TGTGCCAGCAGTTCGGACAGGGCCTCCTACAATGAGCAGTTCTTC
size: many; V: TRBV5-1; D: NA; J: TRBJ2-7; CDR3: CASSLARGGGYEQYF; DNA: TGCGCCAGCAGCTTGGCCAGAGGGGGGGGCTACGAGCAGTACTTC
size: NA; V: TRBV6-5; D: NA; J: TRBJ1-6; CDR3: CASSYQGARDSPLHF; DNA: TGTGCCAGCAGTTACCAGGGTGCCCGCGATTCACCCCTCCACTTT
size: NA; V: TRBV20-1; D: NA; J: TRBJ2-5; CDR3: CSAILGQETQYF; DNA: TGCAGTGCCATACTAGGACAAGAGACCCAGTACTTC
size: NA; V: TRBV28; D: NA; J: TRBJ1-1; CDR3: CASSSLGGYTEAFF; DNA: TGTGCCAGCAGTTCCCTCGGGGGCTACACTGAAGCTTTCTTT
size: many; V: TRBV5-1; D: TRBD1; J: TRBJ1-5; CDR3: CASSPGTGHNQPQHF; DNA: TGCGCCAGCAGCCCCGGGACAGGTCACAATCAGCCCCAGCATTTT
size: few; V: TRBV6-1; D: NA; J: TRBJ1-1; CDR3: CASSESPYGNTEAFF; DNA: TGTGCCAGCAGTGAAAGCCCTTATGGGAACACTGAAGCTTTCTTT
size: many; V: TRBV28; D: TRBD1; J: TRBJ1-4; CDR3: CASIDRVQEKLFF; DNA: TGTGCCAGCATCGACAGGGTCCAAGAAAAACTGTTTTTT
size: many; V: TRBV29-1; D: TRBD1; J: TRBJ2-1; CDR3: CSVEGGVRDRSWNEQFF; DNA: TGCAGCGTTGAAGGGGGGGTGCGGGACAGGTCTTGGAATGAGCAGTTCTTC
size: many; V: TRBV6-2/TRBV6-3; D: TRBD1; J: TRBJ2-3; CDR3: CASSLPGTGIGDTQYF; DNA: TGTGCCAGCAGTCTCCCCGGGACAGGTATCGGAGATACGCAGTATTTT